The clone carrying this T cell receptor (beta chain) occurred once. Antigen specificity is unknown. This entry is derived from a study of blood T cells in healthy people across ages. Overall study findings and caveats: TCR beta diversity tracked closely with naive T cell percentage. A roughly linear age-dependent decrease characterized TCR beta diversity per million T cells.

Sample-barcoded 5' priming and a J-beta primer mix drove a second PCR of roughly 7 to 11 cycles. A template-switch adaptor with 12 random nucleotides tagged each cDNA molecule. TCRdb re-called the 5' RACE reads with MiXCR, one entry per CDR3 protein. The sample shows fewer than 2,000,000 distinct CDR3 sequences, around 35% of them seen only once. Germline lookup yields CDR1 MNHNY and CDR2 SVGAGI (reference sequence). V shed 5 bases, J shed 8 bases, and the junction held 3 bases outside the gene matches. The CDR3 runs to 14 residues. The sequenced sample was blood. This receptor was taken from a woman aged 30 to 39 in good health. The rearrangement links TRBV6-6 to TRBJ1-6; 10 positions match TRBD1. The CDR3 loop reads CASSDRGHDSPLHF. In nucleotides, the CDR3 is TGTGCCAGCAGTGACAGGGGGCACGATTCACCCCTCCACTTT.